The 4 T cell receptor beta chains in this list originate from one sample, sequenced in a study of T cells in Graves' hyperthyroidism and ophthalmopathy. Regions amplified from RNA transcripts were the TCR beta CDR3 regions. A first-round RT-PCR of the TCR CDR3 used the HTBI primer set. In TCRdb, the multiplex PCR reads were re-called with MiXCR into one record per CDR3 protein. The repertoire has about 400,000 distinct CDR3 sequences, more than 13% of them found once; the top ten carry around 27%. Sequencing was carried out using blood. All receptors come from a man in his forties or fifties with Graves' ophthalmopathy.

The chain is built from TRBV11-2 and TRBJ2-2; no clear D. Germline V gene data show CDR1 as SGHAT and CDR2 as FQNNGV. The CDR3 covers 15 residues. The V end lost 5 bases, the J end lost 6 bases, and 16 bases lay between the germline ends. The CDR3 nucleotides are TGTGCCAGCAGCCGTCGGACCGCAGAGGCCGGGGAGCTGTTTTTT. Translated: CASSRRTAEAGELFF.

This clonotype occurred many times. The V and J genes are TRBV6-1 and TRBJ2-1; D gene uncertain. With 5 bases removed from V and 1 base from J, the gap between germline ends came to 9 bases. There are 14 residues in the CDR3. The germline gives CDR1 MNHNS, CDR2 SASEGT. CDR3 DNA sequence: TGTGCCAGCAGTCCCCCGCGGTCCTACAATGAGCAGTTCTTC. Translated, it gives CASSPPRSYNEQFF.

At least ten counts were recorded for this clonotype. J is TRBJ2-7 and V is TRBV7-8, with 8 positions matching TRBD1. V shed 5 bases and J 7 bases; nucleotides not matched to a gene: 10. Germline assignment: CDR1 SGHVS and CDR2 FQNEAQ. The CDR3 has 14 residues. CDR3 sequence: CASSPRQGLGEQYF. The CDR3 DNA sequence: TGTGCCAGCAGCCCCCGACAGGGGCTAGGAGAGCAGTACTTC.

This clonotype has at least ten counts. J is TRBJ2-7 and V is TRBV12-3 or TRBV12-4; 9 nucleotides align to TRBD1. V shed 3 bases and J 3 bases; nucleotides not matched to a gene: 3. The CDR3 spans 14 residues. The DNA for the CDR3 is TGTGCCAGCAGTTTTTGGGACAGGGTCTACGAGCAGTACTTC. Its translation: CASSFWDRVYEQYF.